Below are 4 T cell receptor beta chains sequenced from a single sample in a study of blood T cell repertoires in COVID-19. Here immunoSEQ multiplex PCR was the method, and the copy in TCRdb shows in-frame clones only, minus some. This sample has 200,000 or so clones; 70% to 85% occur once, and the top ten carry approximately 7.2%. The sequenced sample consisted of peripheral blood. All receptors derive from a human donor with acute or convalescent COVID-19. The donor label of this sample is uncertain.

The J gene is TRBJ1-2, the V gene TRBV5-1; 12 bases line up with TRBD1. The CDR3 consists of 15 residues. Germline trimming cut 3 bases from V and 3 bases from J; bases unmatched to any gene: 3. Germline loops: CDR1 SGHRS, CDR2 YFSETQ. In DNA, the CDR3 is TGCGCCAGCAGCTGGGGACAGGGGGCGGACTATGGCTACACCTTC. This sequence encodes CASSWGQGADYGYTF.

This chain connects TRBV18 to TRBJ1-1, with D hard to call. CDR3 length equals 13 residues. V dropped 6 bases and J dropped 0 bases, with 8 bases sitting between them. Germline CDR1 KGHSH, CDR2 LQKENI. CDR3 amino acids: CASSPNMNTEAFF. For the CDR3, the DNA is TGTGCCAGCTCTCCAAACATGAACACTGAAGCTTTCTTT. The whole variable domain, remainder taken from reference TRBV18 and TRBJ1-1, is NAGVMQNPRHLVRRRGQEARLRCSPMKGHSHVYWYRQLPEEGLKFMVYLQKENIIDESGMPKERFSAEFPKEGPSILRIQQVVRGDSAAYFCASSPNMNTEAFFGQGTRLTVV.

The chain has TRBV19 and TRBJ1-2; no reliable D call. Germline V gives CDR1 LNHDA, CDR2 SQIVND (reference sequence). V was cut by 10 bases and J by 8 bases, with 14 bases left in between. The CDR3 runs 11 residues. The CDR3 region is CAIGGRAGYTF. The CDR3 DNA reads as TGTGCCATTGGCGGCCGAGCGGGCTACACCTTC. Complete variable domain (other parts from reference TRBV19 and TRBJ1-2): DGGITQSPKYLFRKEGQNVTLSCEQNLNHDAMYWYRQDPGQGLRLIYYSQIVNDFQKGDIAEGYSVSREKKESFPLTVTSAQKNPTAFYLCAIGGRAGYTFGSGTRLTVV.

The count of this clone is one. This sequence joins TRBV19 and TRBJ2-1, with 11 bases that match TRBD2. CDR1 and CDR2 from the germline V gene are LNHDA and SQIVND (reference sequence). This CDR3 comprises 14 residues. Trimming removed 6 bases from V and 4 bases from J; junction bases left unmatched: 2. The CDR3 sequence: CASRGTSGYNEQFF. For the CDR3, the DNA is TGTGCCAGTAGGGGGACTAGCGGTTACAATGAGCAGTTCTTC.